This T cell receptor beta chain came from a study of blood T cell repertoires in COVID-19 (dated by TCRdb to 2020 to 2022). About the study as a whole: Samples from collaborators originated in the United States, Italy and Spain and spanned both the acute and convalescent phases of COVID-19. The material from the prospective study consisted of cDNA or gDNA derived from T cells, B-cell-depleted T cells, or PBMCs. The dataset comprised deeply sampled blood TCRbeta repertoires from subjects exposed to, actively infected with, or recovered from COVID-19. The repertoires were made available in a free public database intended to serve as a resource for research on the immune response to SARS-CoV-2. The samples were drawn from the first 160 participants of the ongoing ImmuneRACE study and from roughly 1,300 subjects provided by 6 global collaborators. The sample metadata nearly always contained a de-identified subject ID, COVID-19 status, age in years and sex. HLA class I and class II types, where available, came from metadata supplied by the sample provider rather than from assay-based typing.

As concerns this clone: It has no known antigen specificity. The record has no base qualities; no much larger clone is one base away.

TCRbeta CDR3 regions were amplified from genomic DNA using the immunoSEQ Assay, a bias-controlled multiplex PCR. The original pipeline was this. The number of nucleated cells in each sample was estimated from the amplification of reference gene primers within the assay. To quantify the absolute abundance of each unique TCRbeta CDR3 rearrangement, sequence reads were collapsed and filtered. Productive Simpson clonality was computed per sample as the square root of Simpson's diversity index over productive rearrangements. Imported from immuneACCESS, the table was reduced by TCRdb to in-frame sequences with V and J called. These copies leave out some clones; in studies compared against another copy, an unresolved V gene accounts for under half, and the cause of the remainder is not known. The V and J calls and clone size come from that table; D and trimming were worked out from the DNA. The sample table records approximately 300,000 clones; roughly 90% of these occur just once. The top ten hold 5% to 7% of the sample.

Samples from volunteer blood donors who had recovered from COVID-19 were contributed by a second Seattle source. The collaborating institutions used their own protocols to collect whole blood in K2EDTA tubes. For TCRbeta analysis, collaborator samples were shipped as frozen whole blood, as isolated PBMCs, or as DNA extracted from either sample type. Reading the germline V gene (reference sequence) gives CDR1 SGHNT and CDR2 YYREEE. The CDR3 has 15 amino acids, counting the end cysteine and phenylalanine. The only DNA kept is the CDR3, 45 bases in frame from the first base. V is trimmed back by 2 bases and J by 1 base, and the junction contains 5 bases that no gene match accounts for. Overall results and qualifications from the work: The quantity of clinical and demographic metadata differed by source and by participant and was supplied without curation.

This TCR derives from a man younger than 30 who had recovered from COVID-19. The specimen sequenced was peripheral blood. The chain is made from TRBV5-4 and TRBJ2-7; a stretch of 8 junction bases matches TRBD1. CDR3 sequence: CASSLSRDRSYEQYF. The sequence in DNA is TGTGCCAGCAGCTTATCCCGGGACAGGTCCTACGAGCAGTACTTC.